The sequence of this TCR beta chain was determined in a study of lung T cells in sarcoidosis with Löfgren's syndrome. Study information: CD4+ T cells build up in sarcoidosis bronchoalveolar lavage fluid. Broader study findings: Multiple Löfgren's syndrome patients reportedly shared TRAV12-1 and TRBV2 CDR3 motifs, suggesting public CD4+ TCRs. Recognition of an unidentified sarcoidosis antigen was only suggested.

Germline values: CDR1 ENHRY, CDR2 SYGVKD. This CDR3 comprises 13 residues. V was clipped by 3 bases and J by 2 bases, with 6 bases between them. TCRdb itself ran the reads through MiXCR, one entry per CDR3 protein. The data hold some 65,000 distinct CDR3 sequences, with around 20% observed a single time. This clonotype was seen a few times. Its antigen is still unknown. The chain joins TRBV10-3 to TRBJ2-3; D is uncertain. Material for sequencing was CD4+ T cells from PBMCs. The TCR sequence derives from a human donor with sarcoidosis (Löfgren's syndrome or another form), or a control subject (not recorded which). The CDR3 protein is CAISDQNTDTQYF. As DNA, the CDR3 is TGTGCCATCAGTGACCAGAACACAGATACGCAGTATTTT.